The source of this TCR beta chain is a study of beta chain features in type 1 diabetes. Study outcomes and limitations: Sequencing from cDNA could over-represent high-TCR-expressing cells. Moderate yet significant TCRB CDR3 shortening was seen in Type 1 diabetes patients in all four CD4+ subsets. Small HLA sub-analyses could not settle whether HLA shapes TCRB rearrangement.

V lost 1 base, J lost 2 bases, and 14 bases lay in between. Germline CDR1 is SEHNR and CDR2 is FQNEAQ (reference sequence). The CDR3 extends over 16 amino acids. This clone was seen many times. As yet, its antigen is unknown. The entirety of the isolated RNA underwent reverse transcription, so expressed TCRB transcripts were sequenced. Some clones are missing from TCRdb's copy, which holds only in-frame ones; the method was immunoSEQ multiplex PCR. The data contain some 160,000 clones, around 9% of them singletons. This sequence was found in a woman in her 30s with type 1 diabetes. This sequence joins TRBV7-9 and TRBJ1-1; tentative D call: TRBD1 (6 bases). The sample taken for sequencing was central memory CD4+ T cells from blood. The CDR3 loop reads CASSLGFGTTNTEAFF. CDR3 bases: TGTGCCAGCAGCTTAGGGTTCGGGACAACAAACACTGAAGCTTTCTTT.